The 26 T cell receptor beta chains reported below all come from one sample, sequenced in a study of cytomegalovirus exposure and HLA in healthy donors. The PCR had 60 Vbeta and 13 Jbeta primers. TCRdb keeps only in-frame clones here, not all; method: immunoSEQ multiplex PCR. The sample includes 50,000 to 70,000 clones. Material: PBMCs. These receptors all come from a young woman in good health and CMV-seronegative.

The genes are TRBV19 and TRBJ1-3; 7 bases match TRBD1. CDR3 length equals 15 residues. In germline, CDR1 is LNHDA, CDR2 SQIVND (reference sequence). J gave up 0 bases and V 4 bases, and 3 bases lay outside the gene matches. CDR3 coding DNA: TGTGCCAGTAGTAAGGGACAGCTCTCTGGAAACACCATATATTTT. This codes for CASSKGQLSGNTIYF.

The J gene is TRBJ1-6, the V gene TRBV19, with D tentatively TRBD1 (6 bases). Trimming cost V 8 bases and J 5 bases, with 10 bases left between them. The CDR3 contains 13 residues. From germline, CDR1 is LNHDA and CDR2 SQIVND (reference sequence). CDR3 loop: CASSGDNNSPLHF. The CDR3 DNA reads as TGTGCCAGTTCAGGGGATAATAATTCACCCCTCCACTTT.

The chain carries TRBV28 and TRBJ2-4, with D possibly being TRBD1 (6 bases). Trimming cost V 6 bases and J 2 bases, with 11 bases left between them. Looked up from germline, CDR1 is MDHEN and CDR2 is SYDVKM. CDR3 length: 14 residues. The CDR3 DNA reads TGTGCCAGCAGGATTCAGGGGTCCAAAAACATTCAGTACTTC. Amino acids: CASRIQGSKNIQYF.

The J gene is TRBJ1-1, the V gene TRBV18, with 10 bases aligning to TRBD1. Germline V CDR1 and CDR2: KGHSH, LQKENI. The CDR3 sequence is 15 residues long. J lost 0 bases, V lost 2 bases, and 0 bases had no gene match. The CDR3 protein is CASSPGQGVNTEAFF. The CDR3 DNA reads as TGTGCCAGCTCACCAGGACAGGGGGTGAACACTGAAGCTTTCTTT.

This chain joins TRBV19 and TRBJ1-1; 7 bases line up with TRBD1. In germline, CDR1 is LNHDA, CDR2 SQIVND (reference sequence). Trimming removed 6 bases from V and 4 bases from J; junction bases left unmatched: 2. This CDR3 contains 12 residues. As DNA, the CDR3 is TGTGCCAGTAGCCGACAGGGCACTGAAGCTTTCTTT. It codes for CASSRQGTEAFF.

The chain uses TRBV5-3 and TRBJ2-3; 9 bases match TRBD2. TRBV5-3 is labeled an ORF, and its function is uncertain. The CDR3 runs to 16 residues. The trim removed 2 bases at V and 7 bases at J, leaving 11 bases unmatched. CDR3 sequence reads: CARSFASGGMANTQYF. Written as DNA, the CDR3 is TGTGCCAGAAGCTTTGCCAGCGGGGGGATGGCAAATACGCAGTATTTT.

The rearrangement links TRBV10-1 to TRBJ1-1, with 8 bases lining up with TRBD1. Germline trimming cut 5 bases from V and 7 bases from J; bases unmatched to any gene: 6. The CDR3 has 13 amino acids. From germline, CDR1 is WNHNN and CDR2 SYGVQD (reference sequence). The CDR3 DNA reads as TGCGCCAGCAGTCGCGGACAGGGACTTGAAGCTTTCTTT. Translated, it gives CASSRGQGLEAFF.

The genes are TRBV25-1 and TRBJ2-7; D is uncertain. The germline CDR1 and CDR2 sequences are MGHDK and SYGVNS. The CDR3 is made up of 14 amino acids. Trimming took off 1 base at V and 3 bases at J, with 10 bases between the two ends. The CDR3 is CASSESVEIYEQYF. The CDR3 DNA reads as TGTGCCAGCAGTGAATCGGTCGAAATCTACGAGCAGTACTTC.

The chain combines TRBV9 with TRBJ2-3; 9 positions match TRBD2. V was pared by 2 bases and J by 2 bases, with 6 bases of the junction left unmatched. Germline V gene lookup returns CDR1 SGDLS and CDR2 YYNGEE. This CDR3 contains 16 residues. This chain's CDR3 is CASSVAGLAVTDTQYF. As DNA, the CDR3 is TGTGCCAGCAGCGTTGCGGGACTAGCTGTCACAGATACGCAGTATTTT.

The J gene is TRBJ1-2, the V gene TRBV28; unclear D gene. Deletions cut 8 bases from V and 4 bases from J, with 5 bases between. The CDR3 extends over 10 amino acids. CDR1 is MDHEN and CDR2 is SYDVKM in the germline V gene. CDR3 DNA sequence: TGTGCCAGCTCAGGCTATGGCTACACCTTC. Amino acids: CASSGYGYTF.

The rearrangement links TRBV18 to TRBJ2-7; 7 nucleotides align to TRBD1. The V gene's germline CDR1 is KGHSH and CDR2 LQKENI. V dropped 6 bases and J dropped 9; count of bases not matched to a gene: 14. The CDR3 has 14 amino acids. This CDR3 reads CASSPRDSSIRQYF. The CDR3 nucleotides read TGTGCCAGCTCCCCCCGGGACAGCTCAATTCGGCAGTACTTC. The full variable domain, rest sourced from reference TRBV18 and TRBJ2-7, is NAGVMQNPRHLVRRRGQEARLRCSPMKGHSHVYWYRQLPEEGLKFMVYLQKENIIDESGMPKERFSAEFPKEGPSILRIQQVVRGDSAAYFCASSPRDSSIRQYFGPGTRLTVT.

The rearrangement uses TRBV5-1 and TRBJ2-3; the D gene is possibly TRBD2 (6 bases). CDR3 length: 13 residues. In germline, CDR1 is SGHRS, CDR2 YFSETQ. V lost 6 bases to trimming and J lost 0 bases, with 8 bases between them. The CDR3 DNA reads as TGCGCCAGCAAAAGCGGGAGCACAGATACGCAGTATTTT. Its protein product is CASKSGSTDTQYF.

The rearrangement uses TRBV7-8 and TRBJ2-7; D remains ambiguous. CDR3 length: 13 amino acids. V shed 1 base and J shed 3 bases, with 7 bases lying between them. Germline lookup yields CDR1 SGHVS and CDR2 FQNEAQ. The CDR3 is CASSLDDFYEQYF. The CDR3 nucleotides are TGTGCCAGCAGCTTAGACGACTTCTACGAGCAGTACTTC.

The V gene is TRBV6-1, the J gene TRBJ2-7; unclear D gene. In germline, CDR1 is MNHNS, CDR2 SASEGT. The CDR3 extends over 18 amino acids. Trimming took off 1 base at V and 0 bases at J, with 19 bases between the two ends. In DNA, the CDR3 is TGTGCCAGCAGTGAAGAGCGAACCGATGAAGGTAGCTCCTACGAGCAGTACTTC. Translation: CASSEERTDEGSSYEQYF.

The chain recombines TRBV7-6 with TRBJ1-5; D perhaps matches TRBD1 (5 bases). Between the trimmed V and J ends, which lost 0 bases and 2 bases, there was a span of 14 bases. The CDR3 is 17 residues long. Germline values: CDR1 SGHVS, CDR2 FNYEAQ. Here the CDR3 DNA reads TGTGCCAGCAGCTTAGCGGCGGCAGGGAAGGGCAATCAGCCCCAGCATTTT. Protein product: CASSLAAAGKGNQPQHF.

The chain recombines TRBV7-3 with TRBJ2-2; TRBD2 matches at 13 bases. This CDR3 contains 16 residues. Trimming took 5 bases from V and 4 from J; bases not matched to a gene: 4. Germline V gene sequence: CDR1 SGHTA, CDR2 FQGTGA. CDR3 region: CASSRTSGSFTGELFF. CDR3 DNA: TGTGCCAGCAGCCGGACTAGCGGGAGTTTCACCGGGGAGCTGTTTTTT. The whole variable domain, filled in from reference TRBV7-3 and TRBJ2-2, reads GAGVSQTPSNKVTEKGKYVELRCDPISGHTALYWYRQSLGQGPEFLIYFQGTGAADDSGLPNDRFFAVRPEGSVSTLKIQRTERGDSAVYLCASSRTSGSFTGELFFGEGSRLTVL.

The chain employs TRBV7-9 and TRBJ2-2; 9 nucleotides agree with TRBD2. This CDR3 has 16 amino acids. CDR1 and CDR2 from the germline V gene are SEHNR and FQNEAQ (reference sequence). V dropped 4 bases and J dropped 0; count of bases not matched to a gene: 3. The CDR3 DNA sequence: TGTGCCAGCAGCTATAGCGGGGGAACGAACACCGGGGAGCTGTTTTTT. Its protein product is CASSYSGGTNTGELFF.

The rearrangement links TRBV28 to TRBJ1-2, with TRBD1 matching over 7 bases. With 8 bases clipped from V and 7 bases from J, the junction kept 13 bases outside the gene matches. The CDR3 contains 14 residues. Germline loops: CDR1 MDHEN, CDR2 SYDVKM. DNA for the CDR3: TGTGCCAGCGTCGCAGGGGGTTCATCTAGTGGCTACACCTTC. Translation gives CASVAGGSSSGYTF.

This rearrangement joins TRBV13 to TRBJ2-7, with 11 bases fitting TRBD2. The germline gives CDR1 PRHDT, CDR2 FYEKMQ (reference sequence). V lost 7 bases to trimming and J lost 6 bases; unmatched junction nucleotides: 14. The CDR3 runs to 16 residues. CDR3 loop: CASTIILAGANSEQYF. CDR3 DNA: TGTGCCAGCACCATAATACTAGCGGGAGCTAATAGCGAGCAGTACTTC.

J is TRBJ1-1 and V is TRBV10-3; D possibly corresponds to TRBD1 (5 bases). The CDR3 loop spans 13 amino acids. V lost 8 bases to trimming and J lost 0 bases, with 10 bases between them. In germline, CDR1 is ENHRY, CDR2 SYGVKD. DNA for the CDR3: TGTGCCATCTGGGCAGGGCTGAACACTGAAGCTTTCTTT. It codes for CAIWAGLNTEAFF.

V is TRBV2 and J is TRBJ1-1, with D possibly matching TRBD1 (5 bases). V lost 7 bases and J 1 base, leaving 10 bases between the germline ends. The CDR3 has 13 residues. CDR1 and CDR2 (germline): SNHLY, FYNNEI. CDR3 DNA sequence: TGTGCCAGCACTCAAACAGGGAACACTGAAGCTTTCTTT. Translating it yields CASTQTGNTEAFF.

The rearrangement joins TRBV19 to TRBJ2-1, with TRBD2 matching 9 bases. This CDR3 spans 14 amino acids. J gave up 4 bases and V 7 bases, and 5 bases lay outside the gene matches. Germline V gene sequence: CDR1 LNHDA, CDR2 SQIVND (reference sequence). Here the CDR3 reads CASKTSGIYNEQFF. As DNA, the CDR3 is TGTGCCAGTAAGACTAGCGGTATTTACAATGAGCAGTTCTTC.

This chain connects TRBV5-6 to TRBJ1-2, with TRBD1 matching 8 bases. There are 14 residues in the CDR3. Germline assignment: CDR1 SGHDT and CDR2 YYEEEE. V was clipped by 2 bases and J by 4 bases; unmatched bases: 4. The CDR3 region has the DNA TGTGCCAGCAGCTTAGGACAGGGCCTCTATGGCTACACCTTC. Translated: CASSLGQGLYGYTF. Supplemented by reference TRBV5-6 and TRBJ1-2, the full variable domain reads DAGVTQSPTHLIKTRGQQVTLRCSPKSGHDTVSWYQQALGQGPQFIFQYYEEEERQRGNFPDRFSGHQFPNYSSELNVNALLLGDSALYLCASSLGQGLYGYTFGSGTRLTVV.

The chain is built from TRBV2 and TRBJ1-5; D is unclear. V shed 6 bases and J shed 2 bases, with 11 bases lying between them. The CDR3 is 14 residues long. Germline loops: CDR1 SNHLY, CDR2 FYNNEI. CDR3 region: CASSSAEGNQPQHF. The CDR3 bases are TGTGCCAGCAGCTCCGCCGAGGGCAATCAGCCCCAGCATTTT.

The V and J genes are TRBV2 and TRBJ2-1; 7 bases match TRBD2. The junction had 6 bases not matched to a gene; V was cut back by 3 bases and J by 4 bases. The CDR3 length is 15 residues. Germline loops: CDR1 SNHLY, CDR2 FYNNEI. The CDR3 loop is CASSDIWGGYNEQFF. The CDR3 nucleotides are TGTGCCAGCAGTGATATATGGGGGGGATACAATGAGCAGTTCTTC.

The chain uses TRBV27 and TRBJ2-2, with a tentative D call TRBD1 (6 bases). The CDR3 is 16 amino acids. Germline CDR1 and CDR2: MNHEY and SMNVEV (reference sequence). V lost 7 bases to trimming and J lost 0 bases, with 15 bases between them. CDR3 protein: CASKRTVVANTGELFF. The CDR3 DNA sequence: TGTGCCAGCAAACGGACAGTAGTGGCGAACACCGGGGAGCTGTTTTTT.